This T cell receptor (beta chain) was sequenced in a study of T cells after yellow fever vaccination. This clonotype was recorded a few times. TCRdb ran MiXCR on the 5' RACE reads and lists one entry per CDR3 protein. This table holds 250,000 to 400,000 distinct CDR3 sequences, approximately 4% found once. This CDR3 has 18 residues. The ends lost 4 bases at V and 0 bases at J; junction bases unmatched: 10. From germline, CDR1 is SGHKS and CDR2 YYEKEE (reference sequence). The J gene is TRBJ2-3, the V gene TRBV5-5, with 11 bases identical to TRBD2. This receptor was identified in a man between 18 and 29 years old who received the YFV17D yellow fever vaccine. Sequenced here: PBMCs, sampled 15 days after the yellow fever booster vaccination. This CDR3 is CASSRLAGGSASTDTQYF. The CDR3, as DNA: TGTGCCAGCAGCCGCCTAGCGGGGGGCTCGGCTAGCACAGATACGCAGTATTTT.